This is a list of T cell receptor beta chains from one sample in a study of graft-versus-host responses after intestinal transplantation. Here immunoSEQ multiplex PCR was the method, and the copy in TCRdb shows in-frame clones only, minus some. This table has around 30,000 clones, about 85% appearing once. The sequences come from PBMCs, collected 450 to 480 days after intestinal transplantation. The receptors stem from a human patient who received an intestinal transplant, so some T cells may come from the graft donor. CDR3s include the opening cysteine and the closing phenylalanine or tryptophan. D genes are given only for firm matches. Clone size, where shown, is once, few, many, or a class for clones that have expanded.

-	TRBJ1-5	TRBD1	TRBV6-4	CASSRTGQSNQPQHF	TGTGCCAGCAGCAGGACAGGGCAGAGCAATCAGCCCCAGCATTTT
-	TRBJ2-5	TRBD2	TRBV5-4	CASSRTSGSPAQETQYF	TGTGCCAGCAGCAGGACTAGCGGGAGCCCGGCGCAAGAGACCCAGTACTTC
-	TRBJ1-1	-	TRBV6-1	CASSELMNTEAFF	TGTGCCAGCAGTGAATTGATGAACACTGAAGCTTTCTTT
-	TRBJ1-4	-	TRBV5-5	CASSLERPRATNEKLFF	TGTGCCAGCAGCTTGGAAAGACCCAGAGCAACTAATGAAAAACTGTTTTTT
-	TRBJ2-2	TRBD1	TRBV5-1	CASSLDRGQNTGELFF	TGCGCCAGCAGCTTGGACAGGGGGCAAAACACCGGGGAGCTGTTTTTT
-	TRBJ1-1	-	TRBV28	CASSFGGSYTEAFF	TGTGCCAGCAGTTTTGGTGGGTCGTACACTGAAGCTTTCTTT
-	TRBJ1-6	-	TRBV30	CAWSSDRAAPNSPLHF	TGTGCCTGGAGCAGTGACAGAGCCGCTCCTAATTCACCCCTCCACTTT
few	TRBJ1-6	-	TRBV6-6	CASSYWGQYNSPLHF	TGTGCCAGCAGTTACTGGGGACAATATAATTCACCCCTCCACTTT
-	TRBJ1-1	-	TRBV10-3	CAISETGSTEAFF	TGTGCCATCAGTGAAACAGGGAGCACTGAAGCTTTCTTT
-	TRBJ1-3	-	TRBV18	CASSPTVSGNTIYF	TGTGCCAGCTCACCCACGGTCTCTGGAAACACCATATATTTT
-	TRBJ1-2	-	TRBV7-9	CASSLEAGANYGYTF	TGTGCCAGCAGCTTAGAGGCAGGAGCTAACTATGGCTACACCTTC
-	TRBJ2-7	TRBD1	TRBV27	CASSITGAREQYF	TGTGCCAGCAGTATAACAGGGGCAAGAGAGCAGTACTTC
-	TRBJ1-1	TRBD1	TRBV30	CAWSVGGGNTEAFF	TGTGCCTGGAGTGTAGGGGGCGGAAACACTGAAGCTTTCTTT
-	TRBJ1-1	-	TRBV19	CASSITGNTEAFF	TGTGCCAGTAGTATAACCGGGAACACTGAAGCTTTCTTT
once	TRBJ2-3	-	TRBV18	CASSPSWGVDTQYF	TGTGCCAGCTCACCAAGTTGGGGTGTGGATACGCAGTATTTT
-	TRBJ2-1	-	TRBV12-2	CASRLGQRESYNEQFF	TGTGCAAGTCGCTTAGGTCAGCGGGAGTCCTACAATGAGCAGTTCTTC